The sequence of this T cell receptor (beta chain) was determined in a study of blood T cell repertoires in COVID-19. As for the study in general: There were acute and convalescent COVID-19 samples, and they came from the United States, Italy and Spain. Sources were T cells, B-cell-depleted T cells, or PBMCs; the material itself was cDNA or gDNA.

As processed by the authors: Estimated nucleated cell counts came from reference gene primer amplification. Repertoires were generated with immunoSEQ multiplex PCR, while TCRdb's copy carries only in-frame clones and drops some. V, J and clone size were drawn from that table, and D and trimming were deduced from the DNA. The top ten hold about 7.3% of the sample, which has approximately 210,000 clones, just under 85% seen once. The receptor was derived from a woman aged 45-59 years with active or convalescent COVID-19. What was sequenced was peripheral blood.

CDR3 in amino acids: CAWSLRGGGQETQYF. The CDR3 DNA follows: TGTGCCTGGTCCCTAAGGGGGGGTGGACAAGAGACCCAGTACTTC. The chain couples TRBV30 to TRBJ2-5; tentatively, D is TRBD2 (7 bases). The CDR3 consists of 15 residues. Trimming shortened V by 5 bases and J by 2 bases, and 18 bases separated the two germline ends. Germline assignment: CDR1 GTSNPN and CDR2 SVGIG (reference sequence). The variable domain in full, with the rest retrieved from reference TRBV30 and TRBJ2-5, is SQTIHQWPATLVQPVGSPLSLECTVEGTSNPNLYWYRQAAGRGLQLLFYSVGIGQISSEVPQNLSASRPQDRQFILSSKKLLLSDSGFYLCAWSLRGGGQETQYFGPGTRLLVL.